This TCR beta chain was sequenced for a study of cytomegalovirus exposure and HLA in healthy donors. The overall study: Falling in the Caucasian-associated ancestry cluster were 80% to 90% of some 400 genotyped donors.

Points from the study as a whole: A later analysis showed TCR association rates differing by HLA locus, peaking at DRB1 and lowest at HLA-C. Rarity marked most TCR sequences, yet some public TCRs occurred in many donors.

The sample holds a few counts of this clone. Its antigen remains unidentified. Use of 60 Vbeta and 13 Jbeta primers characterized the PCR. Study processing details: Among the unique TCR beta chains that a later analysis counted, around 72 million in all, about 10 million were shared. TCRdb's copy holds only in-frame clones and misses some; the assay was immunoSEQ multiplex PCR. The DNA was the basis for D and trimming; V, J and clone size are from that table. Of about 120,000 clones listed, around three quarters were seen once; the top ten hold less than 5.5%. V shed 5 bases, J shed 6 bases, and the junction held 8 bases outside the gene matches. Germline values: CDR1 SEHNR, CDR2 FQNEAQ (reference sequence). The CDR3 is made up of 15 amino acids.

The chain has TRBV7-9 and TRBJ2-1; 9 nucleotides line up with TRBD1. This receptor was identified in a man in his fifties in good health and CMV-seropositive. Sample: PBMCs. CDR3 amino acids: CASSVGTGQSNEQFF. DNA of the CDR3: TGTGCCAGCAGCGTAGGGACAGGGCAATCCAATGAGCAGTTCTTC.